This T cell receptor (beta chain) came from a study of regulatory T cells in long-lasting Graves disease. Investigators prepared the TCR beta libraries by applying iRepertoire HTBI primers and Arm-PCR of CDR3 regions. Using its own MiXCR run on the multiplex PCR reads, TCRdb lists one record per CDR3 protein. This table has a few hundred thousand distinct CDR3 sequences, approximately 18% appearing once. There are many counts of this clonotype. The time point denotes: newly diagnosed GD, antithyroid drugs for less than 3 months. Researchers made the TCR library from RNA that was extracted from PBMCs. Separately, the same data were catalogued under a study of T cells in Graves' hyperthyroidism and ophthalmopathy.

The specimen was peripheral blood mononuclear cells (PBMCs), collected at new diagnosis, from a patient treated with antithyroid drugs. The receptor was isolated from a woman in her 30s with Graves disease.

The chain's CDR3 is CASSVVVTEMNTEAFF. DNA of the CDR3: TGTGCCAGCAGCGTAGTGGTCACAGAGATGAACACTGAAGCTTTCTTT. The chain links TRBV9 to TRBJ1-1; D is unclear. The CDR3 runs 16 residues. Trimming took off 0 bases at V and 0 bases at J, with 12 bases between the two ends. Per the germline V gene, CDR1 is SGDLS and CDR2 is YYNGEE.